This T cell receptor beta chain is from a study of blood T cell repertoires in COVID-19 (dated by TCRdb to 2020 to 2022). In the study overall: Samples from collaborators originated in the United States, Italy and Spain and spanned both the acute and convalescent phases of COVID-19. Samples were obtained from the ongoing ImmuneRACE study (first 160 participants) and from 950 to 1,500 subjects provided by 6 global collaborators. The dataset comprised deeply sampled blood TCRbeta repertoires from subjects exposed to, actively infected with, or recovered from COVID-19. A de-identified subject ID, COVID-19 status, age in years and sex were almost always included in the sample metadata. A freely available public database, intended as a resource for researchers studying the immune response to SARS-CoV-2, is where the repertoires were released. HLA class I and class II types, where available, came from metadata supplied by the sample provider rather than from assay-based typing. The material from the prospective study consisted of cDNA or gDNA derived from T cells, B-cell-depleted T cells, or PBMCs. What the study reported, not specific to this receptor: The quantity of clinical and demographic metadata differed by source and by participant and was supplied without curation.

At one collaborating source in Seattle, patients were enrolled during active infection and were followed longitudinally through the course of disease. The collaborating institutions used their own protocols to collect whole blood in K2EDTA tubes. For TCRbeta analysis, collaborators shipped samples as frozen whole blood, isolated PBMCs, or DNA extracted from either of those sample types. TCRbeta CDR3 regions were amplified from genomic DNA by means of the immunoSEQ Assay, a bias-controlled multiplex PCR. The authors' pipeline ran thus. Nucleated cell counts per sample were estimated from amplification of reference gene primers within the assay. Sequence reads were collapsed and filtered to measure the absolute abundance of every unique TCRbeta CDR3 rearrangement. Productive Simpson clonality was computed per sample as the square root of Simpson's diversity index over productive rearrangements. This immuneACCESS table, as held by TCRdb, lists in-frame sequences with V and J called but not all clones. Of the missing ones, under half trace to an unresolved V gene in checked studies; the others have no known cause. V, J and clone size reflect that table, while D and trimming were determined from the DNA. Here the sample has fewer than 350,000 clones; approximately 92% occur a single time. The ten most abundant clones make up 6% to 7% of the sample.

As to this clone: Its antigen specificity is not known. No per-base quality is available; no much larger clone lies one base away.

The origin of this receptor is a woman under 40 with COVID-19, enrolled during active disease. Sequenced: peripheral blood.

CDR3 region: CASSLGAYNSPLHF. DNA sequence: TGTGCCAGCAGCTTAGGGGCTTATAATTCACCCCTCCACTTT. This sequence uses TRBV7-2 and TRBJ1-6; no D gene call is confident. CDR1 and CDR2 (SGHTA, FQGNSA) derive from the germline V gene. The V and J ends are trimmed by 1 base and 4 bases, leaving 5 bases between them. Taken from cysteine to phenylalanine, the CDR3 has 14 residues. Only CDR3 DNA remains: 42 bases, in frame from the first base.